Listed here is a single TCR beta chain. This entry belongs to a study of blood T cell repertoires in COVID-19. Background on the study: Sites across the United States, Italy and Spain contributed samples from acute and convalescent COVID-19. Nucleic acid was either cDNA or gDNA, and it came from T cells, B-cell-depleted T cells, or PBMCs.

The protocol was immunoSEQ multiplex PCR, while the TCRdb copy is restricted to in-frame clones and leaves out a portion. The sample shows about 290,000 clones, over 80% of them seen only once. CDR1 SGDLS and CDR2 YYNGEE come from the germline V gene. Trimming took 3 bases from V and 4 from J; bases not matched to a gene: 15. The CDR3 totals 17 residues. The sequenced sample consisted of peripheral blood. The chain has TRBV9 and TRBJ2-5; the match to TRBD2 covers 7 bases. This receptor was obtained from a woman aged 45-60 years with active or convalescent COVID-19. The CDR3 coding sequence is TGTGCCAGCAGCGCCTCGACGGGACTCTGGGGGGGAGAGACCCAGTACTTC. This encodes CASSASTGLWGGETQYF.